This is a list of T cell receptor beta chains from one sample in a study of neurological immune-mediated disorders. Using its own MiXCR run on the 5' RACE reads, TCRdb lists one record per CDR3 protein. The sample has about 55,000 distinct CDR3 sequences; 3.5% to 4% are singletons. The specimen was CD4+ T cells from blood. These receptors all stem from a middle-aged woman with multiple sclerosis. CDR3s include the opening cysteine and the closing phenylalanine or tryptophan. D genes are given only for firm matches. For some rows the clone size is stated as once, few or many, or as a class when expanded; others skip it.

d_call j_call clone_size cdr3_length v_call cdr3_nt cdr3_aa
- TRBJ1-6 few 13 TRBV4-1 TGCGCCAGCAGCCGGGCGGGGGATTCACCCCTCCACTTT CASSRAGDSPLHF
- TRBJ2-3 - 16 TRBV6-5 TGTGCCAGCAGTTCCGGGACTGATACGGGCACAGATACGCAGTATTTT CASSSGTDTGTDTQYF
TRBD2 TRBJ2-2 many 14 TRBV5-1 TGCGCCAGCAGCTCCGGGACTAGAGTCGGGGAGCTGTTTTTT CASSSGTRVGELFF
- TRBJ1-6 many 15 TRBV7-2 TGTGCCAGCAGCTTTAACGGACAGCCTAATTCACCCCTCCACTTT CASSFNGQPNSPLHF
TRBD1 TRBJ2-7 many 14 TRBV6-5 TGTGCCAGCAGCCTTCACAGGGGCGGCTACGAGCAGTACTTC CASSLHRGGYEQYF
- TRBJ2-3 many 16 TRBV7-8 TGTGCCAGCAGCTTAGGAGTCGGGGGGCGAGGAGATACGCAGTATTTT CASSLGVGGRGDTQYF
- TRBJ1-1 many 15 TRBV20-1 TGCAGTGCCCCGTCCGGGGGGCCTTATTTTGGTGAAGCTTTCTTT CSAPSGGPYFGEAFF
TRBD1 TRBJ2-3 many 13 TRBV2 TGTGCCAGCAGACTCAGGGGGACAGATACGCAGTATTTT CASRLRGTDTQYF
- TRBJ1-4 many 15 TRBV5-1 TGCGCCAGCAGCGTCCCCGGGACGGGTAATGAAAAACTGTTTTTT CASSVPGTGNEKLFF
TRBD1 TRBJ1-2 many 14 TRBV29-1 TGCAGCGTTGAAGATCTGGACAGGAGCGATGGCTACACCTTC CSVEDLDRSDGYTF
- TRBJ1-5 many 13 TRBV10-3 TGTGCAACCGCTATGTATAGCAATCAGCCCCAGCATTTT CATAMYSNQPQHF
- TRBJ1-5 many 14 TRBV7-2 TGTGCCAGCAGCCACGGGGGCCGGGATCAGCCCCAGCATTTT CASSHGGRDQPQHF
TRBD1 TRBJ1-4 many 13 TRBV6-1 TGTGCCAGCAGAAGACAGGGGAATGAAAAACTGTTTTTT CASRRQGNEKLFF
TRBD1 TRBJ2-7 many 15 TRBV20-1 TGCAGTGCCTCAAAACCCGGGACAGGGCTCTACGAGCAGTACTTC CSASKPGTGLYEQYF
TRBD2 TRBJ2-1 many 15 TRBV20-1 TGCAGTGCTAGAGGACTAGCGGGGTTGACGAATGAGCAGTTCTTC CSARGLAGLTNEQFF
TRBD2 TRBJ2-1 - 16 TRBV3-1 TGTGCCAGCAGCCCCATGACTAGCGGGGGGTCCAATGAGCAGTTCTTC CASSPMTSGGSNEQFF
- TRBJ1-6 many 13 TRBV5-1 TGCGCCAGCAGCTCGGAAGGGGATTCACCCCTCCACTTT CASSSEGDSPLHF
- TRBJ1-4 many 14 TRBV20-1 TGCAGTGCTAGAGTTCGCGGCGCGGGTGAAAAACTGTTTTTT CSARVRGAGEKLFF
- TRBJ1-2 many 9 TRBV29-1 TGCAGCGCCGACGGAGGCTACACCTTC CSADGGYTF
TRBD2 TRBJ2-1 many 16 TRBV4-1 TGCGCCAGCAGCCAAGAATCGGCTAGCGGGTACAATGAGCAGTTCTTC CASSQESASGYNEQFF
TRBD2 TRBJ2-2 many 14 TRBV7-2 TGTGCCAGCACTCTCGCTGGGGGGGCCGGGGAGCTGTTTTTT CASTLAGGAGELFF
- TRBJ2-3 many 14 TRBV6-1 TGTGCCACCGAACCAGGGCTAAGCACAGATACGCAGTATTTT CATEPGLSTDTQYF